The T cell receptor beta chain under discussion was sequenced for a study of shared clonotypes between healthy human individuals. Overall study context: Donors had three CD4 naive, three CD4 memory, two CD8 naive and one CD8 memory plate apiece.

The CDR3 is made up of 12 amino acids. The germline V gene has CDR1 MDHEN and CDR2 SYDVKM. Trimming removed 5 bases at V and 4 bases at J, with 6 bases between. Clones were read by immunoSEQ multiplex PCR, and TCRdb kept only the in-frame ones, dropping some. Of over a million clones listed, about four fifths are singletons. Specimen: memory CD4+ T cells from PBMCs. Subset described: CD45RA-negative fraction. The chain carries TRBV28 and TRBJ1-3; D ambiguous. The source is a young man in good health. Some clones in this sample may be carry-over from other donors' samples. The CDR3 DNA sequence: TGTGCCAGCAGTATGACAGGAAACACCATATATTTT. It is translated as CASSMTGNTIYF.